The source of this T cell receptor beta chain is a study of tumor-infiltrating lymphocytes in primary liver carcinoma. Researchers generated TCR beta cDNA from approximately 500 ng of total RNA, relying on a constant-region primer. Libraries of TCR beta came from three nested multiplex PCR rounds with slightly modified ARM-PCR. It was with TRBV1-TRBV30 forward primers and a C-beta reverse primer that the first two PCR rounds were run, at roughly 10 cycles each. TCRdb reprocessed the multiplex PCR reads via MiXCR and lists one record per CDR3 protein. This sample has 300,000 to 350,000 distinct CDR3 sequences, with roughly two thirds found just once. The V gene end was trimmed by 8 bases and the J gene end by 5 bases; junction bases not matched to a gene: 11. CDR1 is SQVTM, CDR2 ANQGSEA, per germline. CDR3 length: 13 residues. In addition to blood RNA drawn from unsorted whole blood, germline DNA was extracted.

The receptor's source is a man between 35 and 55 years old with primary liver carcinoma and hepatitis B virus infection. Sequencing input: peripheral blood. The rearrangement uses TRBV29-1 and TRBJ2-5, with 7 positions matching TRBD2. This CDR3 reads CSIRPGGSETQYF. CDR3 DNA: TGCAGCATCCGACCCGGGGGGAGTGAGACCCAGTACTTC.